Below are 10 T cell receptor beta chains sequenced from a single sample in a study of blood T cell repertoires in COVID-19. Using immunoSEQ multiplex PCR, the repertoire was profiled, and TCRdb retains in-frame clones only, with some absent. The profile covers around 200,000 clones, with around 84% appearing a single time and 4% to 5% taken by the ten largest. Sequencing input: peripheral blood. These receptors were collected from a woman of 80 years or more with acute or convalescent COVID-19.

CDR3 loop: CASSPPAGVEQFF. CDR3 in DNA: TGTGCCAGCAGCCCACCCGCAGGGGTCGAGCAGTTCTTC. The genes are TRBV7-9 and TRBJ2-1; a possible D gene is TRBD1 (6 bases). This CDR3 contains 13 residues. V lost 5 bases and J lost 10, with 15 bases in between. Germline values: CDR1 SEHNR, CDR2 FQNEAQ (reference sequence).

The chain recombines TRBV28 with TRBJ1-6; no clear D. The CDR3 has 15 amino acids. Trimming left V 3 bases short and J 0 bases short, with 6 bases between. In germline, CDR1 is MDHEN, CDR2 SYDVKM. In nucleotides, the CDR3 is TGTGCCAGCAGTTTTGGCAGCTCCTATAATTCACCCCTCCACTTT. It yields the protein CASSFGSSYNSPLHF.

The count of this clone is one. The V and J genes are TRBV4-2 and TRBJ2-5; TRBD1 might be the D (6 bases). Germline V lookup: CDR1 LGHNA, CDR2 YNFKEQ. CDR3 size: 16 residues. Trimming removed 2 bases at V and 3 bases at J, with 16 bases between. The CDR3 sequence is CASSQRRVGGKETQYF. CDR3 sequence (DNA): TGTGCCAGCAGCCAACGTCGGGTAGGGGGAAAAGAGACCCAGTACTTC.

The chain combines TRBV25-1 with TRBJ1-4; 7 bases agree with TRBD1. V shed 7 bases, J shed 8 bases, and the junction held 22 bases outside the gene matches. The CDR3 extends over 18 amino acids. Per the germline V gene, CDR1 is MGHDK and CDR2 is SYGVNS. The CDR3 is CASTMPRGRRGIQEKLFF. CDR3 bases: TGTGCCAGCACGATGCCCCGGGGGCGCAGGGGGATTCAAGAAAAACTGTTTTTT.

This clone was recorded once. The chain is built from TRBV19 and TRBJ2-7; 10 bases fit TRBD2. The germline CDR1 and CDR2 sequences are LNHDA and SQIVND (reference sequence). This CDR3 has 16 amino acids. V trimming: 7 bases; J trimming: 0 bases; junction bases outside the gene matches: 9. This chain's CDR3 is CASKLAGTSASYEQYF. DNA for the CDR3: TGTGCCAGTAAACTCGCCGGGACTAGCGCCTCCTACGAGCAGTACTTC.

The gene calls are TRBV19 and TRBJ2-6, with TRBD2 identical over 13 bases. The CDR3 sequence is 20 residues long. After removal of 4 bases from V and 2 bases from J, the junction contained 11 bases not matched to a gene. Germline V lookup: CDR1 LNHDA, CDR2 SQIVND (reference sequence). The CDR3 spells CASSTGTSGMGTPGANVLTF. CDR3 DNA: TGTGCCAGTAGTACGGGGACTAGCGGGATGGGGACCCCTGGGGCCAACGTCCTGACTTTC.

J is TRBJ1-1 and V is TRBV7-3; weak D call: TRBD1 (5 bases). The CDR3 sequence is 13 residues long. V lost 8 bases and J 2 bases, leaving 12 bases between the germline ends. From germline, CDR1 is SGHTA and CDR2 FQGTGA. CDR3 sequence reads: CASGEQENTEAFF. The CDR3 DNA reads as TGTGCCAGCGGAGAACAGGAAAACACTGAAGCTTTCTTT.

This chain connects TRBV28 to TRBJ1-2, with D maybe TRBD1 (6 bases). CDR3 length: 15 residues. With 5 bases removed from V and 4 bases from J, the gap between germline ends came to 17 bases. Germline assignment: CDR1 MDHEN and CDR2 SYDVKM. CDR3: CASSLTGQRGYGYTF. CDR3 in DNA: TGTGCCAGCAGTCTTACAGGGCAGCGTGGCTATGGCTACACCTTC.

CDR3 residues: CASGGELTAGTDTQYF. The CDR3 DNA sequence: TGTGCCAGTGGGGGGGAGTTGACGGCGGGCACAGATACGCAGTATTTT. The chain joins TRBV19 to TRBJ2-3, with 7 bases aligning to TRBD2. The CDR3 length is 16 residues. Germline V CDR1 and CDR2: LNHDA, SQIVND (reference sequence). The trim removed 8 bases at V and 1 base at J, leaving 12 bases unmatched. The complete variable domain, with remaining parts taken from reference TRBV19 and TRBJ2-3, reads DGGITQSPKYLFRKEGQNVTLSCEQNLNHDAMYWYRQDPGQGLRLIYYSQIVNDFQKGDIAEGYSVSREKKESFPLTVTSAQKNPTAFYLCASGGELTAGTDTQYFGPGTRLTVL.

The table lists this clone with a count of one. This chain joins TRBV19 and TRBJ2-5; TRBD1 agrees at 8 bases. The V and J ends lost 1 base and 4 bases, in that order; junction bases with no gene match: 2. In germline, CDR1 is LNHDA, CDR2 SQIVND (reference sequence). The length of the CDR3 is 14 residues. CDR3: CASSIGQGTETQYF. CDR3 nucleotides: TGTGCCAGTAGTATAGGACAGGGGACAGAGACCCAGTACTTC. The entire variable domain, with the rest obtained from reference TRBV19 and TRBJ2-5, is as follows: DGGITQSPKYLFRKEGQNVTLSCEQNLNHDAMYWYRQDPGQGLRLIYYSQIVNDFQKGDIAEGYSVSREKKESFPLTVTSAQKNPTAFYLCASSIGQGTETQYFGPGTRLLVL.